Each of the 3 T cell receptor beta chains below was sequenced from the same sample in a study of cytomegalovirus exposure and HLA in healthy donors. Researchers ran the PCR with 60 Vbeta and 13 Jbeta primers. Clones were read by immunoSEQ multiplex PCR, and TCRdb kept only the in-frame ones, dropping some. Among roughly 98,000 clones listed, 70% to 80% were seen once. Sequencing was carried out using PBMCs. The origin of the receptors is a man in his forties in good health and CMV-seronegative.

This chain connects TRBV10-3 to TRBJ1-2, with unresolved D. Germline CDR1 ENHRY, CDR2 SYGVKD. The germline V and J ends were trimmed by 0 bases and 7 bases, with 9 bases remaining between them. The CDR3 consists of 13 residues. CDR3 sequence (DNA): TGTGCCATCAGTGAGTCGGGAGGACTTGGCTACACCTTC. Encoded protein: CAISESGGLGYTF.

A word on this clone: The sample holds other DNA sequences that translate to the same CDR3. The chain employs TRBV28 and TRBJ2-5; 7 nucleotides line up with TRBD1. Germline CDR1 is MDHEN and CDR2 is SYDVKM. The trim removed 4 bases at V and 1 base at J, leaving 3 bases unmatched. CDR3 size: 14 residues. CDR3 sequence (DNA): TGTGCCAGCAGTTCAGGGACAGTCCAAGAGACCCAGTACTTC. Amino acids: CASSSGTVQETQYF.

CDR3 coding DNA: TGTGCCAGCAGCGTGACAGGGGACCATCAGCCCCAGCATTTT. Its protein product is CASSVTGDHQPQHF. The chain uses TRBV9 and TRBJ1-5; TRBD1 matches at 8 bases. Per the germline V gene, CDR1 is SGDLS and CDR2 is YYNGEE. This CDR3 spans 14 amino acids. The V and J ends lost 2 bases and 5 bases, in that order; junction bases with no gene match: 3.